The 20 T cell receptor beta chains given below trace back to one sample, sequenced in a study of T cell responses to AZD1222 COVID-19 vaccine. Method: immunoSEQ multiplex PCR; TCRdb's copy keeps in-frame clones and lacks some. The data show tens of thousands of clones, with 85% to 90% seen just once and roughly an eighth held by the top ten. The sample here was peripheral blood, taken 28 days after the second AZD1222 dose. These receptors all come from an adult who received the AZD1222 COVID-19 vaccine.

The V and J genes are TRBV19 and TRBJ1-1; D is possibly TRBD1 (5 bases). V was cut by 3 bases and J by 7 bases, with 9 bases left in between. CDR3 length: 12 amino acids. Germline values: CDR1 LNHDA, CDR2 SQIVND (reference sequence). CDR3 sequence: CASSIRRGEAFF. The CDR3 DNA sequence: TGTGCCAGTAGTATCCGGAGGGGTGAAGCTTTCTTT.

The rearrangement links TRBV5-6 to TRBJ1-6; no clear D gene. CDR1 SGHDT and CDR2 YYEEEE come from the germline V gene. CDR3 length equals 12 residues. V lost 1 base to trimming and J lost 9 bases, with 5 bases between them. The CDR3 loop is CASSLRASPLHF. Here the CDR3 DNA reads TGTGCCAGCAGCTTGAGGGCTTCACCCCTCCACTTT.

V gene TRBV10-2 combines with J gene TRBJ1-5, with D perhaps matching TRBD1 (5 bases). The length of the CDR3 is 14 residues. V lost 3 bases, J lost 3 bases, and 9 bases lay in between. In germline, CDR1 is WSHSY, CDR2 SAAADI. CDR3 amino acids: CASSEKGNNQPQHF. The CDR3 DNA follows: TGCGCCAGCAGTGAAAAGGGGAACAATCAGCCCCAGCATTTT.

DNA of the CDR3: TGTGCCATCAGTGAACGGGGGTCTAATGAAAAACTGTTTTTT. Translated: CAISERGSNEKLFF. J is TRBJ1-4 and V is TRBV10-3, with D perhaps TRBD1 (5 bases). V lost 3 bases to trimming and J lost 3 bases, with 8 bases between them. The V gene's germline CDR1 is ENHRY and CDR2 SYGVKD. The CDR3 sequence is 14 residues long.

The gene calls are TRBV28 and TRBJ1-1, with no clear D. The CDR3 has 14 amino acids. The V gene lost 5 bases and the J gene lost 9 bases, with 19 bases spanning the gap. CDR1 and CDR2 from the germline V gene are MDHEN and SYDVKM. The CDR3 region has the DNA TGTGCCAGCAGTCTCCACTCGGACGAAAAAAAAGCTTTCTTT. It encodes CASSLHSDEKKAFF.

The V and J genes are TRBV7-2 and TRBJ1-1, with a weak D call TRBD1 (5 bases). Per germline, CDR1 SGHTA and CDR2 FQGNSA. The CDR3 totals 15 residues. V was cut by 1 base and J by 3 bases, with 12 bases left in between. The CDR3 sequence is CASSLVGGADTEAFF. CDR3 sequence (DNA): TGTGCCAGCAGCTTAGTAGGAGGGGCCGACACTGAAGCTTTCTTT.

V and J are TRBV5-1 and TRBJ1-1, with TRBD1 identical over 8 bases. Trimming cost V 4 bases and J 0 bases; bases outside gene matches: 8. Germline V gene lookup returns CDR1 SGHRS and CDR2 YFSETQ. CDR3 length: 16 amino acids. In DNA form, the CDR3 reads TGCGCCAGCAGCGGAGGGACAGGACTATTGAACACTGAAGCTTTCTTT. Protein sequence: CASSGGTGLLNTEAFF.

V gene TRBV19 combines with J gene TRBJ1-1; D is ambiguous. This CDR3 contains 13 residues. CDR1 is LNHDA and CDR2 is SQIVND in the germline V gene (reference sequence). V dropped 1 base and J dropped 6 bases, with 9 bases sitting between them. This CDR3 reads CASSIVPPSEAFF. The DNA of the CDR3 is TGTGCCAGTAGTATAGTCCCCCCCTCTGAAGCTTTCTTT.

This chain uses TRBV6-5 with TRBJ1-1, with 7 nucleotides matching TRBD1. The CDR3 covers 16 residues. After removal of 0 bases from V and 1 base from J, the junction contained 5 bases not matched to a gene. CDR1 and CDR2 from the germline V gene are MNHEY and SVGAGI. The CDR3 DNA sequence: TGTGCCAGCAGTTACTCGACAGGGATGGGGAACACTGAAGCTTTCTTT. Residues: CASSYSTGMGNTEAFF.

This clone appeared once. The chain combines TRBV7-3 with TRBJ1-1; D may be TRBD1 (5 bases). The V gene lost 5 bases and the J gene lost 2 bases, with 15 bases spanning the gap. Germline CDR1 SGHTA, CDR2 FQGTGA. The CDR3 consists of 15 residues. CDR3 bases: TGTGCCAGCAGCCTCTTCGGAGGGGAAAACACTGAAGCTTTCTTT. Protein product: CASSLFGGENTEAFF.

The rearrangement links TRBV13 to TRBJ2-7; 12 nucleotides agree with TRBD2. V was clipped by 4 bases and J by 1 base; unmatched bases: 2. This CDR3 contains 15 residues. Germline CDR1 reads PRHDT; CDR2 reads FYEKMQ (reference sequence). CDR3 DNA: TGTGCCAGCAGCTCTAGCGGGGGGGAGTCCTACGAGCAGTACTTC. Translating gives CASSSSGGESYEQYF.

There are many counts of this clone. CDR3 DNA sequence: TGTGCCAGCAGCGTAAGGAACCTGGGATCCTACGAGCAGTACTTC. It specifies CASSVRNLGSYEQYF. The rearrangement uses TRBV9 and TRBJ2-7, with no clear D. Germline CDR1 is SGDLS and CDR2 is YYNGEE. V was trimmed by 1 base and J by 1 base, leaving 12 bases between them. The CDR3 sequence is 15 residues long.

Only a few counts were recorded for this clone. The rearrangement links TRBV18 to TRBJ1-1; 9 bases align to TRBD1. Trimming removed 0 bases from V and 0 bases from J; junction bases left unmatched: 2. Germline V lookup: CDR1 KGHSH, CDR2 LQKENI. The CDR3 covers 16 residues. CDR3 in DNA: TGTGCCAGCTCACCACCTGGGACAGGGATGAACACTGAAGCTTTCTTT. It specifies CASSPPGTGMNTEAFF.

This chain links TRBV9 with TRBJ1-2, with TRBD1 as a possible D gene (6 bases). The CDR3 is made up of 18 amino acids. V was clipped by 7 bases and J by 5 bases, with 30 bases between them. The germline V gene encodes CDR1 SGDLS and CDR2 YYNGEE. DNA of the CDR3: TGTGCCAGCCCCACTCCGCCGCATGGGGAGGGGGTTGGGTATGGCTACACCTTC. Amino acids: CASPTPPHGEGVGYGYTF.

The CDR3 spells CASSSPSSYEQYF. CDR3 nucleotides: TGTGCCAGCAGCTCACCATCCTCCTACGAGCAGTACTTC. This chain uses TRBV5-4 with TRBJ2-7; D gene ambiguous. V gave up 3 bases and J gave up 0 bases, with 7 bases separating them. Per the germline V gene, CDR1 is SGHNT and CDR2 is YYREEE (reference sequence). The CDR3 spans 13 residues.

This chain uses TRBV19 with TRBJ1-5; 12 bases are shared with TRBD1. Per germline, CDR1 LNHDA and CDR2 SQIVND (reference sequence). J lost 9 bases, V lost 6 bases, and 6 bases had no gene match. The CDR3 length is 14 residues. CDR3: CASRAGQGAGPQHF. The CDR3 DNA is TGTGCCAGTAGGGCGGGACAGGGGGCTGGGCCCCAGCATTTT.

The genes are TRBV6-2 or TRBV6-3 and TRBJ2-7; D gene ambiguous. There are 13 residues in the CDR3. V lost 0 bases to trimming and J lost 6 bases, with 9 bases between them. The germline V gene has CDR1 MNHEY and CDR2 SVGEGT. CDR3 nucleotide sequence: TGTGCCAGCAGTTACTCGGAACGGTTCGAGCAGTACTTC. Its translation: CASSYSERFEQYF.

The chain has TRBV10-3 and TRBJ2-6; D gene uncertain. Germline V lookup: CDR1 ENHRY, CDR2 SYGVKD. The ends were cut back, 11 bases at V and 0 bases at J, with 5 bases in the middle. The CDR3 runs 12 residues. CDR3 region: CAVSSGANVLTF. The CDR3 coding sequence is TGTGCCGTGAGCTCTGGGGCCAACGTCCTGACTTTC.

This clone has more than one count but fewer than ten. The chain uses TRBV24-1 and TRBJ1-2; 8 bases line up with TRBD1. The CDR3 runs 17 residues. CDR1 is KGHDR and CDR2 is SFDVKD in the germline V gene. V dropped 1 base and J dropped 4; count of bases not matched to a gene: 10. This CDR3 reads CATSDFRAGGDLYGYTF. The CDR3 DNA reads as TGTGCCACCAGTGATTTCCGGGCAGGGGGCGATCTCTATGGCTACACCTTC.

The genes are TRBV5-4 and TRBJ2-2; unclear D gene. The CDR3 extends over 16 amino acids. V dropped 0 bases and J dropped 1 base, with 10 bases sitting between them. Germline V gives CDR1 SGHNT, CDR2 YYREEE (reference sequence). The CDR3 sequence is CASSLGGTKNTGELFF. The CDR3 coding sequence is TGTGCCAGCAGCTTGGGGGGTACTAAGAACACCGGGGAGCTGTTTTTT.